The 19 T cell receptor beta chains presented below share a single source sample, sequenced in a study of T cell responses to AZD1222 COVID-19 vaccine. Repertoires were generated with immunoSEQ multiplex PCR, while TCRdb's copy carries only in-frame clones and drops some. This sample has about 110,000 clones, with over 75% found just once. The sequenced sample was peripheral blood, obtained on day 0 of MenACWY control vaccination. The source is an adult in good health.

The CDR3 coding sequence is TGTGCCAGCAGCTTGTCGGGACTAGCGGGAACTTATAGAAAGTTCTTC. This codes for CASSLSGLAGTYRKFF. The chain links TRBV5-8 to TRBJ2-1, with 13 bases matching TRBD2. The CDR3 totals 16 residues. CDR1 and CDR2 (germline): SGHTS, YDEGEE. Trimming took 1 base from V and 14 from J; bases not matched to a gene: 12.

The chain joins TRBV15 to TRBJ1-4; TRBD1 agrees at 7 bases. Losses at the gene ends were 1 base for V and 7 bases for J; bases not matched to a gene: 6. The CDR3 loop spans 15 amino acids. Germline V gene lookup returns CDR1 LNHNV and CDR2 YYDKDF (reference sequence). CDR3 sequence reads: CATSRAGRGPEKLFF. CDR3 DNA: TGTGCCACCAGCAGAGCAGGGAGGGGGCCTGAAAAACTGTTTTTT.

The chain is built from TRBV4-1 and TRBJ2-2; TRBD2 might be the D (5 bases). V lost 4 bases to trimming and J lost 6 bases, with 21 bases between them. The CDR3 has 17 residues. Germline values: CDR1 MGHRA, CDR2 YSYEKL. CDR3 in amino acids: CASSPYLGVDVPGELFF. Written as DNA, the CDR3 is TGCGCCAGCAGCCCTTACCTCGGGGTGGACGTCCCCGGGGAGCTGTTTTTT.

There are a few counts of this clone. The rearrangement joins TRBV2 to TRBJ2-7, with 9 nucleotides matching TRBD1. From germline, CDR1 is SNHLY and CDR2 FYNNEI. The V segment lost 1 base and the J segment 2 bases; nucleotides outside the gene matches: 0. The CDR3 has 14 residues. This CDR3 is CASSEGDRAYEQYF. The CDR3 region has the DNA TGTGCCAGCAGTGAAGGGGACAGGGCCTACGAGCAGTACTTC.

This chain connects TRBV5-6 to TRBJ2-5; weak D call: TRBD2 (5 bases). With 4 bases removed from V and 7 bases from J, the gap between germline ends came to 14 bases. Germline V gene lookup returns CDR1 SGHDT and CDR2 YYEEEE. The CDR3 totals 13 residues. The CDR3 bases are TGTGCCAGCAGCCCTGCCTCCGCGGGGACCCAGTACTTC. This sequence encodes CASSPASAGTQYF.

The chain combines TRBV6-5 with TRBJ2-7; 9 bases line up with TRBD1. The CDR3 has 16 amino acids. Germline V gene sequence: CDR1 MNHEY, CDR2 SVGAGI. V dropped 3 bases and J dropped 5; count of bases not matched to a gene: 11. For the CDR3, the DNA is TGTGCCAGCAGTTATAGCGTGGGGACAGGGTACGACGAGCAGTACTTC. Protein: CASSYSVGTGYDEQYF.

In its sample, this clone was seen once. CDR3 residues: CARSFPQGELPTDTQYF. The CDR3 DNA follows: TGTGCCAGAAGTTTCCCACAGGGGGAACTTCCCACAGATACGCAGTATTTT. The V call is TRBV5-3, the J call TRBJ2-3; 8 nucleotides match TRBD1. TRBV5-3 is given ORF status, its function remaining uncertain. J lost 2 bases, V lost 5 bases, and 13 bases had no gene match. The CDR3 is made up of 17 amino acids.

In its sample, this clone was seen a few times. The chain is built from TRBV6-9 and TRBJ1-2, with unresolved D. The V and J ends lost 7 bases and 0 bases respectively, with 21 bases between them. Germline V lookup: CDR1 MNHGY, CDR2 SVAAGI. The CDR3 totals 17 residues. In nucleotides, the CDR3 is TGTGCCAGCACTCGGCGGCAGGTTCTGCCCACTAACTATGGCTACACCTTC. Translated: CASTRRQVLPTNYGYTF.

This clone was counted a single time. This chain uses TRBV20-1 with TRBJ1-5; D is uncertain. Trimming shortened V by 3 bases and J by 3 bases, and 9 bases separated the two germline ends. CDR1 is DFQATT and CDR2 is SNEGSKA in the germline V gene (reference sequence). The CDR3 contains 13 residues. Here the CDR3 DNA reads TGCAGTGCTAGTATCAGAGACAATCAGCCCCAGCATTTT. Translated: CSASIRDNQPQHF.

The gene calls are TRBV7-9 and TRBJ1-3, with 8 bases lining up with TRBD1. V gave up 5 bases and J gave up 1 base; unmatched junction bases: 7. CDR1 and CDR2 from the germline V gene are SEHNR and FQNEAQ (reference sequence). The CDR3 sequence is 16 residues long. The CDR3 bases are TGTGCCAGCAGCCGACAGGGGATCTCATCTGGAAACACCATATATTTT. Its translation: CASSRQGISSGNTIYF.

The CDR3 sequence: CASSLVRGAGELFF. The CDR3 DNA is TGTGCCAGCAGCTTAGTCCGGGGTGCCGGGGAGCTGTTTTTT. The chain uses TRBV11-2 and TRBJ2-2; weak D call: TRBD2 (5 bases). V lost 1 base and J lost 6, with 9 bases in between. CDR1 and CDR2 from the germline V gene are SGHAT and FQNNGV. The CDR3 contains 14 residues. The full variable domain, in which reference TRBV11-2 and TRBJ2-2 provide the parts outside the CDR3, is EAGVAQSPRYKIIEKRQSVAFWCNPISGHATLYWYQQILGQGPKLLIQFQNNGVVDDSQLPKDRFSAERLKGVDSTLKIQPAKLEDSAVYLCASSLVRGAGELFFGEGSRLTVL.

The V call is TRBV7-3, the J call TRBJ2-1, with TRBD1 matching over 9 bases. There are 15 residues in the CDR3. Germline CDR1 is SGHTA and CDR2 is FQGTGA. Trimming cost V 7 bases and J 5 bases; bases outside gene matches: 9. The CDR3 spells CASTTGGGGNNEQFF. The CDR3 DNA is TGTGCCAGCACCACAGGGGGCGGGGGCAACAATGAGCAGTTCTTC. Full variable domain (rest looked up from reference TRBV7-3 and TRBJ2-1): GAGVSQTPSNKVTEKGKYVELRCDPISGHTALYWYRQSLGQGPEFLIYFQGTGAADDSGLPNDRFFAVRPEGSVSTLKIQRTERGDSAVYLCASTTGGGGNNEQFFGPGTRLTVL.

The chain recombines TRBV7-2 with TRBJ1-5; perhaps TRBD1 as D (6 bases). The CDR3 covers 15 residues. Germline CDR1 reads SGHTA; CDR2 reads FQGNSA. V was clipped by 5 bases and J by 0 bases, with 11 bases between them. The CDR3 DNA is TGTGCCAGCAGCATACAGGGTTATAGCAATCAGCCCCAGCATTTT. The encoded protein is CASSIQGYSNQPQHF.

Points on this clone: The same CDR3 can be traced to other DNA sequences in this sample. The gene calls are TRBV6-5 and TRBJ1-3; D is undetermined. V dropped 4 bases and J dropped 0 bases, with 10 bases sitting between them. The CDR3 totals 15 residues. Per germline, CDR1 MNHEY and CDR2 SVGAGI. For the CDR3, the DNA is TGTGCCAGCAGTTCCGCCGGGGTCTCTGGAAACACCATATATTTT. Protein sequence: CASSSAGVSGNTIYF.

V usage is TRBV11-2 and J usage is TRBJ1-2, with no clear D. In germline, CDR1 is SGHAT, CDR2 FQNNGV. The V and J ends lost 5 bases and 2 bases respectively, with 9 bases between them. The CDR3 consists of 13 residues. DNA for the CDR3: TGTGCCAGCAGCGCCGACGGAAACTATGGCTACACCTTC. Protein: CASSADGNYGYTF.

The sample holds a few counts of this clone. This chain joins TRBV11-3 and TRBJ2-1; 10 bases fit TRBD2. Germline trimming cut 0 bases from V and 9 bases from J; bases unmatched to any gene: 14. The V gene's germline CDR1 is SGHNT and CDR2 YENEEA. CDR3 length: 18 residues. Here the CDR3 DNA reads TGTGCCAGCAGCTTAGATCAAGGCGGGACTAGCGCCGTGGGTGAGCAGTTCTTC. The encoded protein is CASSLDQGGTSAVGEQFF.

This sequence joins TRBV19 and TRBJ2-5; possibly TRBD1 for D (6 bases). There are 14 residues in the CDR3. With 5 bases removed from V and 2 bases from J, the gap between germline ends came to 12 bases. The germline V gene encodes CDR1 LNHDA and CDR2 SQIVND (reference sequence). The CDR3 loop reads CASSSRTAQETQYF. CDR3 DNA sequence: TGTGCCAGTAGTTCCCGGACAGCACAAGAGACCCAGTACTTC.

J is TRBJ2-1 and V is TRBV11-2; D is uncertain. Trimming removed 5 bases from V and 4 bases from J, with 9 bases in between. The CDR3 consists of 13 residues. CDR1 is SGHAT and CDR2 is FQNNGV in the germline V gene. CDR3 sequence: CASSKARYNEQFF. Written as DNA, the CDR3 is TGTGCCAGCAGCAAAGCCAGATACAATGAGCAGTTCTTC.

The V call is TRBV7-8, the J call TRBJ1-1, with 8 bases aligning to TRBD1. Trimming at V came to 5 bases and at J to 6 bases, leaving 5 bases not matched to a gene. CDR1 is SGHVS, CDR2 FQNEAQ, per germline. The CDR3 length is 13 residues. CDR3 amino acids: CASSANRGSEAFF. The CDR3 nucleotides are TGTGCCAGCAGCGCAAACAGGGGGTCTGAAGCTTTCTTT.